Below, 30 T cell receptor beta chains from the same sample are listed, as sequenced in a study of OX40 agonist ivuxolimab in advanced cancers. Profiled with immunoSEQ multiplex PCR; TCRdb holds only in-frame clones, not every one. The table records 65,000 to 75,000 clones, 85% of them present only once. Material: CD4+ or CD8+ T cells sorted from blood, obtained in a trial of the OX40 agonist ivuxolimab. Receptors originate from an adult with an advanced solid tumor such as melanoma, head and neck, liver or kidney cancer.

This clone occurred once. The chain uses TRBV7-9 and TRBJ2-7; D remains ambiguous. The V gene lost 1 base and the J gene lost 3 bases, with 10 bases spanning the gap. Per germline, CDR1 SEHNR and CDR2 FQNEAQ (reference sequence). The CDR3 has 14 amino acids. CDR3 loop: CASSLDISSYEQYF. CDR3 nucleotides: TGTGCCAGCAGCTTAGATATCTCGAGCTACGAGCAGTACTTC.

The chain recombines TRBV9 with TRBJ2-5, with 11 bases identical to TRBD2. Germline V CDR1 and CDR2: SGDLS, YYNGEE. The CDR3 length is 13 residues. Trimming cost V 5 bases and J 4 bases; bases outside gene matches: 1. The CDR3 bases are TGTGCCAGCAGTAGCGGGGGGGGAGAGACCCAGTACTTC. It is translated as CASSSGGGETQYF.

CDR3 residues: CASSPRRHLGTEAFF. DNA for the CDR3: TGTGCCAGCAGCCCCAGACGACACCTGGGGACTGAAGCTTTCTTT. The chain employs TRBV9 and TRBJ1-1; D gene ambiguous. The V end was cut by 4 bases, the J end by 5 bases, with 18 bases between. Germline CDR1 and CDR2: SGDLS and YYNGEE. CDR3 length equals 15 residues.

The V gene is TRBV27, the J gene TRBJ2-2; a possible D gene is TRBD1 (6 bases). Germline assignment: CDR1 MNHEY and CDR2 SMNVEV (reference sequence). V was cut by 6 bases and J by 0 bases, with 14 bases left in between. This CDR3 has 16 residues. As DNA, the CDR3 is TGTGCCAGCAGGAAAAGACAGGCCGCGAACACCGGGGAGCTGTTTTTT. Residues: CASRKRQAANTGELFF.

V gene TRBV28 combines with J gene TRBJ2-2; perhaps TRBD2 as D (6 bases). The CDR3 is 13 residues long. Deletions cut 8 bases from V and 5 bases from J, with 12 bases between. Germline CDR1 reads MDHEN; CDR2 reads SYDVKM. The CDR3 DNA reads TGTGCCAGCTCCTCTGGGACTACCGGGGAGCTGTTTTTT. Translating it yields CASSSGTTGELFF.

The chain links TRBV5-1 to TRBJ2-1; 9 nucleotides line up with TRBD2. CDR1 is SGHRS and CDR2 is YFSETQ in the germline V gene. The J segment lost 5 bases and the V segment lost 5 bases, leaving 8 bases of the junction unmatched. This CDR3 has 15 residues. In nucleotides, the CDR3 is TGCGCCAGCAGTACGACTAGCGGCTACAACAATGAGCAGTTCTTC. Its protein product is CASSTTSGYNNEQFF.

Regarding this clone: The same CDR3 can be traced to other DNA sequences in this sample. The CDR3 here is CATSRDVETQYF. For the CDR3, the DNA is TGTGCCACCAGCAGAGATGTCGAGACCCAGTACTTC. The rearrangement links TRBV15 to TRBJ2-5; unclear D gene. Trimming pared 0 bases from V and 5 bases from J, leaving 4 bases between. The germline gives CDR1 LNHNV, CDR2 YYDKDF (reference sequence). The CDR3 is 12 residues long.

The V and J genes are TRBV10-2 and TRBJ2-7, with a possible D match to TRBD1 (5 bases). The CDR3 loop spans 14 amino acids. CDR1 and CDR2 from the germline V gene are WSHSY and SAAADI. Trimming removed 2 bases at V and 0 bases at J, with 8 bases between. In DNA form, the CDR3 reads TGCGCCAGCAGTGAGAGAACAGGCTCCTACGAGCAGTACTTC. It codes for CASSERTGSYEQYF.

The CDR3 sequence: CASSPLQGKGNTEAFF. The CDR3 region has the DNA TGTGCCAGCAGTCCCCTACAGGGGAAAGGGAACACTGAAGCTTTCTTT. The genes are TRBV6-6 and TRBJ1-1; 7 nucleotides line up with TRBD1. The CDR3 consists of 16 residues. CDR1 and CDR2 from the germline V gene are MNHNY and SVGAGI (reference sequence). With 5 bases clipped from V and 1 base from J, the junction kept 10 bases outside the gene matches.

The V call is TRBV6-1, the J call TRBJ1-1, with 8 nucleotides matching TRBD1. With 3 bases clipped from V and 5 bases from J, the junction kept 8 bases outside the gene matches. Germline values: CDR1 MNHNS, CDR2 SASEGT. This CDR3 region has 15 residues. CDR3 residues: CASSDADREGTEAFF. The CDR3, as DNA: TGTGCCAGCAGTGATGCGGACAGGGAAGGGACTGAAGCTTTCTTT.

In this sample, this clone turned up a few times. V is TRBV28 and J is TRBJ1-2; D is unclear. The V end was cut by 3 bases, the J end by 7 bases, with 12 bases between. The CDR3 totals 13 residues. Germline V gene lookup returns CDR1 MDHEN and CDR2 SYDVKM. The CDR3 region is CASSFSVGSGYTF. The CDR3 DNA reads TGTGCCAGCAGTTTTTCGGTCGGGTCTGGCTACACCTTC.

The CDR3 region has the DNA TGTGCCAGCAGTTCATTCTGGGGAAAAGAGGGCTACACCTTC. Amino acid sequence: CASSSFWGKEGYTF. The rearrangement joins TRBV28 to TRBJ1-2; D unclear. Trimming removed 4 bases from V and 8 bases from J, with 17 bases in between. Looked up from germline, CDR1 is MDHEN and CDR2 is SYDVKM. This CDR3 comprises 14 residues.

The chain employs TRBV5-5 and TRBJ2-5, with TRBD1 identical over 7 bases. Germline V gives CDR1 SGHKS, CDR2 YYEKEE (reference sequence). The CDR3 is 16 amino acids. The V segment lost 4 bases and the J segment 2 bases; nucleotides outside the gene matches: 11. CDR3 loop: CASSHIQGTAQETQYF. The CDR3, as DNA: TGTGCCAGCAGCCATATTCAAGGGACAGCGCAAGAGACCCAGTACTTC. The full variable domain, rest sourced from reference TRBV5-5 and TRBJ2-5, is DAGVTQSPTHLIKTRGQQVTLRCSPISGHKSVSWYQQVLGQGPQFIFQYYEKEERGRGNFPDRFSARQFPNYSSELNVNALLLGDSALYLCASSHIQGTAQETQYFGPGTRLLVL.

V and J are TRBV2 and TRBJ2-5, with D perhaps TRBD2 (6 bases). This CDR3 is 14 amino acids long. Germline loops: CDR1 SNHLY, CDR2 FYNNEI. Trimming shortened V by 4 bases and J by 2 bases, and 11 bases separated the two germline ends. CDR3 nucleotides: TGTGCCAGCAGTGGCCTAGCGCAACAAGAGACCCAGTACTTC. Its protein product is CASSGLAQQETQYF.

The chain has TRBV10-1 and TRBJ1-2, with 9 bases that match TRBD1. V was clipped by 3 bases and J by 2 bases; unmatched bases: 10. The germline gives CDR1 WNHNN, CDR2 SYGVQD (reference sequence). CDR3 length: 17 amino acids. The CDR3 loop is CASSDRDRAMVNYGYTF. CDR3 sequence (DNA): TGCGCCAGCAGTGACCGGGACAGGGCCATGGTGAACTATGGCTACACCTTC.

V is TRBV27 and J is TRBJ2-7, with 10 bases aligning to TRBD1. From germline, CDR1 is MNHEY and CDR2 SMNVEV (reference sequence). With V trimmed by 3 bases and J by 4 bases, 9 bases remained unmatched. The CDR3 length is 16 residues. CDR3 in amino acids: CASSLNPPGQGYEQYF. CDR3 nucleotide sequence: TGTGCCAGCAGTTTGAACCCTCCGGGACAGGGGTACGAGCAGTACTTC.

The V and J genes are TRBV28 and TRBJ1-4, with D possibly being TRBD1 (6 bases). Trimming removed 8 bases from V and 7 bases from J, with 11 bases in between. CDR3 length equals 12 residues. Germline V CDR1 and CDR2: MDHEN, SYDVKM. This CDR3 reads CASVGAPEKLFF. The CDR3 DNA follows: TGTGCCAGCGTGGGGGCGCCTGAAAAACTGTTTTTT. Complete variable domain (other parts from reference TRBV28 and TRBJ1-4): DVKVTQSSRYLVKRTGEKVFLECVQDMDHENMFWYRQDPGLGLRLIYFSYDVKMKEKGDIPEGYSVSREKKERFSLILESASTNQTSMYLCASVGAPEKLFFGSGTQLSVL.

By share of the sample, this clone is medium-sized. The CDR3 bases are TGTGCCAGCAGCTTAGCCCAGGGTTTAGGTGGCTACACCTTC. Its protein is CASSLAQGLGGYTF. This chain joins TRBV7-9 and TRBJ1-2, with D maybe TRBD1 (5 bases). The CDR3 has 14 amino acids. The ends were cut back, 0 bases at V and 7 bases at J, with 12 bases in the middle. The germline V gene encodes CDR1 SEHNR and CDR2 FQNEAQ (reference sequence).

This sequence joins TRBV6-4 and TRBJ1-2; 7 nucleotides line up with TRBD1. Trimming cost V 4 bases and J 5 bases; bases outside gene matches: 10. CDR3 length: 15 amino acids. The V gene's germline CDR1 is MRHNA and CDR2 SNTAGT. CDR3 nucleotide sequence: TGTGCCAGCAGTGCGCGGGACAGTTGGGGGTATGGCTACACCTTC. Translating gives CASSARDSWGYGYTF.

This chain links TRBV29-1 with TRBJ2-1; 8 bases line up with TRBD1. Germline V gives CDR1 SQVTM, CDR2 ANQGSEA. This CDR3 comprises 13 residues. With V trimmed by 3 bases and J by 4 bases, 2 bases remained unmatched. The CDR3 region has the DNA TGCAGCGTTGACCGACAGGGGTACAATGAGCAGTTCTTC. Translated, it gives CSVDRQGYNEQFF.

CDR3 sequence (DNA): TGTGCCAGCAGCTCCCCCGGTAGCGGGGGGTGGGATACGCAGTATTTT. Translation gives CASSSPGSGGWDTQYF. This rearrangement joins TRBV5-4 to TRBJ2-3; TRBD2 agrees at 10 bases. This CDR3 region has 16 residues. Unmatched junction bases numbered 10, after V lost 3 bases and J lost 6 bases. Germline CDR1 and CDR2: SGHNT and YYREEE (reference sequence).

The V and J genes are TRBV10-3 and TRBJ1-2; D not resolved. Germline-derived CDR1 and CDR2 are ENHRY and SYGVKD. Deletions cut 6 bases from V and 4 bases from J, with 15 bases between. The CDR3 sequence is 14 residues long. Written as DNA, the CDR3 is TGTGCCATCAGACGCGGCCAGCGAGTCTATGGCTACACCTTC. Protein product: CAIRRGQRVYGYTF.

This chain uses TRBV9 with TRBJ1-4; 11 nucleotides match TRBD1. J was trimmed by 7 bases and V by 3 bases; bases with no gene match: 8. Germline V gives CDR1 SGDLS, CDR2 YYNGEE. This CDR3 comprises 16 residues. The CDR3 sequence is CASSDEGQGGVEKLFF. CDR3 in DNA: TGTGCCAGCAGCGACGAGGGACAGGGGGGCGTTGAAAAACTGTTTTTT.

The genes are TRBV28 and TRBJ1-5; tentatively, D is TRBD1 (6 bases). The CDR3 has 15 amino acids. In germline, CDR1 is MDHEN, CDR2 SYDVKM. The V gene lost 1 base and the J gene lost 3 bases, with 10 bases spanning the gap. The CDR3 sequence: CASSLSGAFNQPQHF. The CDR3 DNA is TGTGCCAGCAGTTTATCGGGGGCCTTCAATCAGCCCCAGCATTTT.

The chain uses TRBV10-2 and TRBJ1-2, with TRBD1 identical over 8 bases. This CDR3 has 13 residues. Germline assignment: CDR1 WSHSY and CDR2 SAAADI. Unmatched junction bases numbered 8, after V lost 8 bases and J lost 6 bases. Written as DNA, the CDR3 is TGCGCCAGCCACCGCGGACAGGGAGATGGCTACACCTTC. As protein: CASHRGQGDGYTF.

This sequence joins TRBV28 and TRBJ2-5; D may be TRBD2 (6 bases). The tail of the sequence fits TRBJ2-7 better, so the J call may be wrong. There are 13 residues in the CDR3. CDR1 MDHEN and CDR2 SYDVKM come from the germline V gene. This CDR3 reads CAIGGGAAYEQYF. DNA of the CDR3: TGTGCCATCGGGGGTGGGGCAGCCTACGAGCAGTACTTC.

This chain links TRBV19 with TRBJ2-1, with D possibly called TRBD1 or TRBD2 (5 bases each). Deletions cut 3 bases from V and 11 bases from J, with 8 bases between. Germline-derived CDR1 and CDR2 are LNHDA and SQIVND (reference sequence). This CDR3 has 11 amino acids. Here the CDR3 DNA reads TGTGCCAGTAGTATCGAGGGGCAGCAGTTCTTC. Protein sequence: CASSIEGQQFF.

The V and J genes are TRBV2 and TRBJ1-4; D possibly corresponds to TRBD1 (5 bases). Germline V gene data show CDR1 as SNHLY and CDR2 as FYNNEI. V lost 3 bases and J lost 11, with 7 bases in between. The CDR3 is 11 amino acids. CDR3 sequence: CASSDGGKLFF. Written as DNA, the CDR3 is TGTGCCAGCAGTGATGGGGGGAAACTGTTTTTT.

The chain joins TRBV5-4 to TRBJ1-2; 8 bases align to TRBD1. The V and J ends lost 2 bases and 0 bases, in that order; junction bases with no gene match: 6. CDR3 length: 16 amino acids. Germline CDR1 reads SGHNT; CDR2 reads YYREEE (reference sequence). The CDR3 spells CASSFGQGSSNYGYTF. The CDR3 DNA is TGTGCCAGCAGCTTTGGACAGGGTAGTTCTAACTATGGCTACACCTTC.

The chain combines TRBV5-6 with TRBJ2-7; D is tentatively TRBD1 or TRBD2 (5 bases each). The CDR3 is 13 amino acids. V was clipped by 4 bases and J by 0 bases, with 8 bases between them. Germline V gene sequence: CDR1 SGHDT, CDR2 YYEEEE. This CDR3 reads CASSPGPSYEQYF. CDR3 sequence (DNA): TGTGCCAGCAGCCCGGGGCCCTCCTACGAGCAGTACTTC.